The sequence of this T cell receptor (beta chain) was determined in a study of T cell responses to AZD1222 COVID-19 vaccine. TCRdb keeps only in-frame clones here, not all; method: immunoSEQ multiplex PCR. The sample includes around 140,000 clones, roughly nine tenths of them seen just once. The germline gives CDR1 PRHDT, CDR2 FYEKMQ (reference sequence). The CDR3 contains 13 residues. Deletions cut 3 bases from V and 8 bases from J, with 11 bases between. The J gene is TRBJ2-1, the V gene TRBV13; unclear D gene. The source of this sequence is an adult who received the AZD1222 COVID-19 vaccine. The sequences come from peripheral blood, collected 28 days after the second AZD1222 dose. The CDR3 nucleotides are TGTGCCAGCAGCTTGGGCTTGACGCATGAGCAGTTCTTC. Amino acids: CASSLGLTHEQFF.